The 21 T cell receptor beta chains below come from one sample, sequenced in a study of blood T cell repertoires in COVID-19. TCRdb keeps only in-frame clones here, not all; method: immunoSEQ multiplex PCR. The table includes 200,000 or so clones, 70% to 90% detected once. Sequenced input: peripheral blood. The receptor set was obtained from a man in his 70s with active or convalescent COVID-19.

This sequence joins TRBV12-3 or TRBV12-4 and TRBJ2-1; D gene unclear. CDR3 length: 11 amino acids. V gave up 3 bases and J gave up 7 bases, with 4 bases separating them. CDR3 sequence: CASSFTNEQFF. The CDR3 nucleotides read TGTGCCAGCAGTTTCACTAATGAGCAGTTCTTC.

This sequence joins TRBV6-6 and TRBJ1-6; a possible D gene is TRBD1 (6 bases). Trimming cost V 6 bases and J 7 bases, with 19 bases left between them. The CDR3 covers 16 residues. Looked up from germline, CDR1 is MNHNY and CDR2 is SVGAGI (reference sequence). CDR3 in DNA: TGTGCCAGCAGCCATACCGGACAGTTAGGGAATTCACCCCTCCACTTT. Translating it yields CASSHTGQLGNSPLHF.

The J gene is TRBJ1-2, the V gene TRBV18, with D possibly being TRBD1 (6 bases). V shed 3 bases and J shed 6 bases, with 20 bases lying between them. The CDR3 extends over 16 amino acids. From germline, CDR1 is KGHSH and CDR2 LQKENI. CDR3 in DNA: TGTGCCAGCTCACCGATCCGCGGGGGGCCCCGGGATGGCTACACCTTC. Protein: CASSPIRGGPRDGYTF.

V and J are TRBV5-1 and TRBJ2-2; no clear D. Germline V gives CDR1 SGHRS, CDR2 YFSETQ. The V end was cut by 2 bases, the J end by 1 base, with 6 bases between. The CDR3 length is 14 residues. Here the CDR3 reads CASSLRRNTGELFF. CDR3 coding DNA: TGCGCCAGCAGCTTAAGGAGGAACACCGGGGAGCTGTTTTTT. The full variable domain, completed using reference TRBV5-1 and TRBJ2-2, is KAGVTQTPRYLIKTRGQQVTLSCSPISGHRSVSWYQQTPGQGLQFLFEYFSETQRNKGNFPGRFSGRQFSNSRSEMNVSTLELGDSALYLCASSLRRNTGELFFGEGSRLTVL.

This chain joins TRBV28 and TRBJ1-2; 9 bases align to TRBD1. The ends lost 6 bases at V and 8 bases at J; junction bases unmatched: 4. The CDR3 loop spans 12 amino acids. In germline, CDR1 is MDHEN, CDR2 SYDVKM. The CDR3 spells CASRDRGYGYTF. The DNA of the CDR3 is TGTGCCAGCAGGGACAGGGGATACGGCTACACCTTC.

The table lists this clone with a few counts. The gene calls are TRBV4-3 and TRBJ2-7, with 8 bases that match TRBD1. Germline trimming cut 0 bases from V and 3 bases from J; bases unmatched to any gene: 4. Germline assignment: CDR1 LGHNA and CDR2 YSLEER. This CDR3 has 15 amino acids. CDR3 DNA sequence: TGCGCCAGCAGCCAAGAGAGCAGGGGGCACTACGAGCAGTACTTC. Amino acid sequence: CASSQESRGHYEQYF.

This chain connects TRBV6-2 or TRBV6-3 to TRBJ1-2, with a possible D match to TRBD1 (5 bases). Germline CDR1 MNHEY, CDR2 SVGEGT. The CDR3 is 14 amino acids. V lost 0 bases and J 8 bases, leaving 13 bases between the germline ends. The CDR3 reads CASSYSTTSGGYTF. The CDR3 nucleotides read TGTGCCAGCAGTTACTCTACGACCTCAGGGGGCTACACCTTC.

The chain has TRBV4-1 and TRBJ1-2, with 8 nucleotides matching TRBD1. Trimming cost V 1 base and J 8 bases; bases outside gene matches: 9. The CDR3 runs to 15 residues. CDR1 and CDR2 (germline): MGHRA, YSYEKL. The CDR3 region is CASSQVLQGGTGYTF. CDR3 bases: TGCGCCAGCAGCCAAGTCCTACAGGGGGGGACAGGCTACACCTTC.

DNA of the CDR3: TGCAGCGTCGATCAGTACACTGAAGCTTTCTTT. It codes for CSVDQYTEAFF. The chain has TRBV29-1 and TRBJ1-1; D uncertain. Germline V gene lookup returns CDR1 SQVTM and CDR2 ANQGSEA. Trimming shortened V by 6 bases and J by 3 bases, and 8 bases separated the two germline ends. This CDR3 is 11 amino acids long.

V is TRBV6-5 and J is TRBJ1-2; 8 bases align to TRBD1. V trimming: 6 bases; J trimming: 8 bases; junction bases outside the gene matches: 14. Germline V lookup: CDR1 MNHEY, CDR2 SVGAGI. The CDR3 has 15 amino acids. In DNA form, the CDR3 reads TGTGCCAGCAGGGGGACAGGTTTTTCGTCGGGCGGCTACACCTTC. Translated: CASRGTGFSSGGYTF.

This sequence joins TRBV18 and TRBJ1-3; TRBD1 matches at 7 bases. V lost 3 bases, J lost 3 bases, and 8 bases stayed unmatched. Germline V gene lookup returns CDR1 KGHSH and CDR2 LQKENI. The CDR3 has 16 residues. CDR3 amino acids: CASSPGTASSGNTIYF. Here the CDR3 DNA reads TGTGCCAGCTCACCCGGGACAGCCTCAAGTGGAAACACCATATATTTT.

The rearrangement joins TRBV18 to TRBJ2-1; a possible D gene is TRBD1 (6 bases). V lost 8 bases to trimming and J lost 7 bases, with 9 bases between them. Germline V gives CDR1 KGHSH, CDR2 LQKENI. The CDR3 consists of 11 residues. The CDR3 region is CASARGNEQFF. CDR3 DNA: TGTGCCAGCGCCAGGGGTAATGAGCAGTTCTTC. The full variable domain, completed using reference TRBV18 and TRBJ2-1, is NAGVMQNPRHLVRRRGQEARLRCSPMKGHSHVYWYRQLPEEGLKFMVYLQKENIIDESGMPKERFSAEFPKEGPSILRIQQVVRGDSAAYFCASARGNEQFFGPGTRLTVL.

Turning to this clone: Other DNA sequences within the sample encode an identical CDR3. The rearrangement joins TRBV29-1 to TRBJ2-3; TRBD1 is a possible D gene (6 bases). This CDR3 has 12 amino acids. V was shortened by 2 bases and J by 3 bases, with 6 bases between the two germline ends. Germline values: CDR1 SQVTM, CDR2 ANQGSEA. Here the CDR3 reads CSVEQGTDTQYF. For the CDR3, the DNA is TGCAGCGTTGAACAGGGGACAGATACGCAGTATTTT.

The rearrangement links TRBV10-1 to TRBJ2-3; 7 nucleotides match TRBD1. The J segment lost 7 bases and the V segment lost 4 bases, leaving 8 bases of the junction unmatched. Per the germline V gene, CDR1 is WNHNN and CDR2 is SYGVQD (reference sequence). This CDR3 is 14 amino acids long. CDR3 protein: CASSVTRGSYTQYF. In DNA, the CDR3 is TGCGCCAGCAGTGTAACCAGGGGGTCTTATACGCAGTATTTT.

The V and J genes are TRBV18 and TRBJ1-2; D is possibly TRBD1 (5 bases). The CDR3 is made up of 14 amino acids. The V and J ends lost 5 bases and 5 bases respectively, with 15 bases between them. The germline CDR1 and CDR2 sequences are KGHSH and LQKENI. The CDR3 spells CASSGVGGGYGYTF. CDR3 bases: TGTGCCAGCTCAGGAGTAGGCGGGGGTTATGGCTACACCTTC.

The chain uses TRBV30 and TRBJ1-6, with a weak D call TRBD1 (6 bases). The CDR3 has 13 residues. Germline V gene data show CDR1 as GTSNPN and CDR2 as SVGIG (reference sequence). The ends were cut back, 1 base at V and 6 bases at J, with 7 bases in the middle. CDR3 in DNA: TGTGCCTGGAGTGGGACAGTTAATTCACCCCTCCACTTT. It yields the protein CAWSGTVNSPLHF.

The CDR3 DNA reads TGTGCCAGCAGCCTGACAGTAACGAACACTGAAGCTTTCTTT. Its translation: CASSLTVTNTEAFF. The V call is TRBV7-2, the J call TRBJ1-1; possibly TRBD1 for D (5 bases). The V end lost 5 bases, the J end lost 1 base, and 11 bases lay between the germline ends. From germline, CDR1 is SGHTA and CDR2 FQGNSA. The CDR3 covers 14 residues.

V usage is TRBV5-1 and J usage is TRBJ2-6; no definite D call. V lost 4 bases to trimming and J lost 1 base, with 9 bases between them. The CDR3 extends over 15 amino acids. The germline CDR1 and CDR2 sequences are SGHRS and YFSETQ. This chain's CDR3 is CASSPPLSGANVLTF. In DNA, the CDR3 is TGCGCCAGCAGCCCCCCCCTGTCTGGGGCCAACGTCCTGACTTTC. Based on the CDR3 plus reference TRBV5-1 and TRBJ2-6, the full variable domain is KAGVTQTPRYLIKTRGQQVTLSCSPISGHRSVSWYQQTPGQGLQFLFEYFSETQRNKGNFPGRFSGRQFSNSRSEMNVSTLELGDSALYLCASSPPLSGANVLTFGAGSRLTVL.

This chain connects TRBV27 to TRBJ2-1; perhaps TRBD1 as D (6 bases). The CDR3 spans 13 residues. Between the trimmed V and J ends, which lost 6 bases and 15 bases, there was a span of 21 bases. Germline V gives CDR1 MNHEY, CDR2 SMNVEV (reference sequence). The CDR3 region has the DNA TGTGCCAGCAGCCCATCTTACAGGGTTGATGTGTTCTTC. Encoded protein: CASSPSYRVDVFF.

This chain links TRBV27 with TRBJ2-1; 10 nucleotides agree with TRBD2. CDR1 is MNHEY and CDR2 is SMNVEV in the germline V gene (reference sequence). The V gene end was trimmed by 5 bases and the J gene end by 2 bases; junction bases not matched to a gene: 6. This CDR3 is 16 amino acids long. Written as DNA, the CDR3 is TGTGCCAGCAGTCCAACAAGCGGGGGGGCCTACAATGAGCAGTTCTTC. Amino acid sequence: CASSPTSGGAYNEQFF.

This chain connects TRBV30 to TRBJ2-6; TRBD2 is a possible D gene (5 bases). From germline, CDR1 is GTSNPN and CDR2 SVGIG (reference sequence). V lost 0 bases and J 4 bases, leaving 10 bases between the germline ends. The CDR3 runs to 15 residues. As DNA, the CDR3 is TGTGCCTGGAGTGTACTCGGGGTCGGGGCCAACGTCCTGACTTTC. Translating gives CAWSVLGVGANVLTF.